The rows below give T cell receptor beta chains drawn from one sample of a study of T-cell reconstitution after alpha-beta-depleted transplantation in children. TCRdb called the PCR reads again in MiXCR, with one record for every CDR3 protein. The top ten clones hold about 20% of a sample with roughly 66,000 distinct CDR3 sequences, roughly 4.9% of them seen once. The sequencing used PBMCs, mostly from graft donor cells, collected 180 days after TCRalphabeta/CD19-depleted stem cell transplant. The origin of the receptors is a boy less than two years old who had a stem cell transplant for acute myeloid leukemia, so the T cells may come from the graft donor. Both conserved end residues are part of each CDR3. Fields, in order: CDR3 protein, V gene, J gene.

CASSQDGFSGGYNEQFF	TRBV4-3	TRBJ2-1
CASSEYQWGESYNEQFF	TRBV25-1	TRBJ2-1
CASSLKPPEAFF	TRBV7-9	TRBJ1-1
CASSTGDRGWDNEQFF	TRBV19	TRBJ2-1
CASSLAWTSYGYTF	TRBV5-1	TRBJ1-2
CASSRQMLSGNTEAFF	TRBV7-2	TRBJ1-1
CASSEAPAALNQPQHF	TRBV6-1	TRBJ1-5
CASSQDSLAGGRFF	TRBV4-3	TRBJ2-1
CASSSQPGYFYNEQFF	TRBV11-2	TRBJ2-1
CASSPTRRADTQYF	TRBV7-2	TRBJ2-3
CASSLGHRDPFGELFF	TRBV5-1	TRBJ2-2
CASSLRRGDTYNSPLHF	TRBV4-3	TRBJ1-6
CASSQTTGGGRSSPLHF	TRBV7-6	TRBJ1-6
CSAAPTGDRRKGYTF	TRBV20-1	TRBJ1-2
CSAREGAEGELFF	TRBV20-1	TRBJ2-2
CASSQDIRELTGELFF	TRBV3-1	TRBJ2-2
CASSQGPSHPIF	TRBV3-1	TRBJ2-7
CATRGASDTEAFF	TRBV10-3	TRBJ1-1
CASSQEGTGNREAFF	TRBV7-8	TRBJ1-1
CASTLGRGGLDTQYF	TRBV11-3	TRBJ2-3
CASSQGAGSYEQYF	TRBV4-2	TRBJ2-7
CASSRQIQETQYF	TRBV27	TRBJ2-5
CASSRRGTRVANEKLFF	TRBV7-9	TRBJ1-4
CASSLAGLEEKLFF	TRBV28	TRBJ1-4
CAWSNPAGTPSPNQPQHF	TRBV30	TRBJ1-5
CASSYSTGTSGGLNYEQYF	TRBV6-5	TRBJ2-7
CASSEPPRSTGELFF	TRBV10-2	TRBJ2-2
CAIRDYEQYF	TRBV10-3	TRBJ2-7
CASSLNGGKDYGYTF	TRBV7-2	TRBJ1-2
CSVNKGETISYNEQFF	TRBV29-1	TRBJ2-1
CASRDSGGPTQETQYF	TRBV12-3/TRBV12-4	TRBJ2-5
CAIRDRDKTEAFF	TRBV10-3	TRBJ1-1